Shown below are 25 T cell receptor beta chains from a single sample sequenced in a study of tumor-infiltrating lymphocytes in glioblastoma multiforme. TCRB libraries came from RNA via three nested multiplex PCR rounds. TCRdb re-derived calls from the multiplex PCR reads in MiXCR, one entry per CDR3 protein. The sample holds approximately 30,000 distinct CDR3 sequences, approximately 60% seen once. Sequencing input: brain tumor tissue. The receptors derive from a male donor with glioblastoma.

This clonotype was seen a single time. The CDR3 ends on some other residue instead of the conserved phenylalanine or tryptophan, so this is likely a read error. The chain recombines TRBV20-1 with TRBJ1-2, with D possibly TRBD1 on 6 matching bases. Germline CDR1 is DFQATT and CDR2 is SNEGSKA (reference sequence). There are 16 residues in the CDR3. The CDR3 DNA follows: TGCGGTGCTAGAGCCCAAGGGAAAAACAGGGACTATGTTTACACCCTC. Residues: CGARAQGKNRDYVYTL.

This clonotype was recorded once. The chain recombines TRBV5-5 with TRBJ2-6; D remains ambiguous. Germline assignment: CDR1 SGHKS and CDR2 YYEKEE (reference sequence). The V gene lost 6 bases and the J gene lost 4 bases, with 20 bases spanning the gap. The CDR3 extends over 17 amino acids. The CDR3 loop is CASTPHSSIGGANVLTF. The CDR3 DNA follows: TGTGCCAGCACCCCCCACAGCTCGATCGGCGGGGCCAACGTCCTGACTTTC.

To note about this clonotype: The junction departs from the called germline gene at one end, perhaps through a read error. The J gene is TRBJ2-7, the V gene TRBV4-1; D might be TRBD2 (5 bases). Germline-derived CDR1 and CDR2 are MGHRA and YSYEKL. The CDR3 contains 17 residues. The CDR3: CAGSQPSGWRAKYEQYF. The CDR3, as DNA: TGCGCCGGCAGCCAGCCCTCGGGATGGAGAGCCAAATACGAGCAGTACTTC.

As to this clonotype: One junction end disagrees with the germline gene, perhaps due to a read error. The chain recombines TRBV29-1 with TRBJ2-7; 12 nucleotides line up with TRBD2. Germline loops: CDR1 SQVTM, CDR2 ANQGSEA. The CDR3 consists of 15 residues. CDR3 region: CSVAGLAGSSYEQCF. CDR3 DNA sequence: TGCAGCGTTGCCGGACTAGCGGGGAGCTCCTACGAGCAGTGCTTT.

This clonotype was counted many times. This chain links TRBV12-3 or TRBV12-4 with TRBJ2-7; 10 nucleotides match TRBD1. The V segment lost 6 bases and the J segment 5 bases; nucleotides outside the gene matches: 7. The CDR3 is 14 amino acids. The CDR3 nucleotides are TGTGCCAGCAGGGAGACAGGGGGCCCCCACGAGCAGTACTTC. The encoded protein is CASRETGGPHEQYF.

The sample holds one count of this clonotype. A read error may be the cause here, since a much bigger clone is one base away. The CDR3 region has the DNA TGCGCCAGCAGCTCGGACAGGGCTGCAGATACGCAGTATTTT. It codes for CASSSDRAADTQYF. This chain links TRBV5-1 with TRBJ2-3; 8 nucleotides agree with TRBD1. The trim removed 3 bases at V and 4 bases at J, leaving 4 bases unmatched. This CDR3 has 14 amino acids. Germline V lookup: CDR1 SGHRS, CDR2 YFSETQ. The full variable domain, rest sourced from reference TRBV5-1 and TRBJ2-3, is KAGVTQTPRYLIKTRGQQVTLSCSPISGHRSVSWYQQTPGQGLQFLFEYFSETQRNKGNFPGRFSGRQFSNSRSEMNVSTLELGDSALYLCASSSDRAADTQYFGPGTRLTVL.

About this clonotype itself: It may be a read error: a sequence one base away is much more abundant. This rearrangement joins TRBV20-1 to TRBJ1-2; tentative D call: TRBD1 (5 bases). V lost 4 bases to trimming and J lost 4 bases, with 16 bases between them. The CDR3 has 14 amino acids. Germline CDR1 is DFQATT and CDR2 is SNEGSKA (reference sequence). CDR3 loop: CSANPGGTRYGYTF. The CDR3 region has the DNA TGCAGTGCTAACCCGGGGGGGACGCGCTATGGCTACACCTTC.

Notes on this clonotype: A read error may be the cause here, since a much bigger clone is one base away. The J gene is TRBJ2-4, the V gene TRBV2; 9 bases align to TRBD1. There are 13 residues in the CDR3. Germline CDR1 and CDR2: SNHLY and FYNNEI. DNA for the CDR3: TGTGCCAGGAGTGGACAGGGGATGGACATTCAGTACTTC. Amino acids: CARSGQGMDIQYF.

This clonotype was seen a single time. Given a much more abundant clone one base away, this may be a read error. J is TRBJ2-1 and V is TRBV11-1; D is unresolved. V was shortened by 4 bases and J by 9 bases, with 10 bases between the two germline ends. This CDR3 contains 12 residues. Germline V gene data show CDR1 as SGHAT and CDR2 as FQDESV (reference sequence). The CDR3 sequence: CASSSLGTEQFF. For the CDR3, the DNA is TGTGCCAGCAGCTCCCTCGGAACTGAGCAGTTCTTC.

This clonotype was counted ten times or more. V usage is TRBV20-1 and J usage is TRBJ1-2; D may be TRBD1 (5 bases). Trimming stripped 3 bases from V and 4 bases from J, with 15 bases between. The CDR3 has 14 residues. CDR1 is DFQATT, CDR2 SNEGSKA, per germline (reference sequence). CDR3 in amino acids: CSASPGGTRYGYTF. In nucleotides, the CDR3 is TGCAGTGCTAGCCCGGGGGGGACGCGCTATGGCTACACCTTC.

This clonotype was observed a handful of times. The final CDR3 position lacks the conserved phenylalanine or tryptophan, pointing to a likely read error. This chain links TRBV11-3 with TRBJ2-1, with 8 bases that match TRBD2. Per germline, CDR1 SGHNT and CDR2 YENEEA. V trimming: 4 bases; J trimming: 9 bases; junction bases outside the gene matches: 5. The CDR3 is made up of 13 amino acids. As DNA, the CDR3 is TGTGCCAGCAGCTCGGGGGGGGGGGGTGAGCAGTTCTTA. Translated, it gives CASSSGGGGEQFL.

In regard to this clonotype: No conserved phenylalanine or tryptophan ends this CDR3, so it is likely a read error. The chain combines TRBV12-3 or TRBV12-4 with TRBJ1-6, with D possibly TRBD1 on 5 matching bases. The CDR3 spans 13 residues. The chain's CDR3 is CASSFRQNSPLHL. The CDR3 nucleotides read TGCGCCAGCAGTTTTCGACAGAATTCACCCCTCCACCTT.

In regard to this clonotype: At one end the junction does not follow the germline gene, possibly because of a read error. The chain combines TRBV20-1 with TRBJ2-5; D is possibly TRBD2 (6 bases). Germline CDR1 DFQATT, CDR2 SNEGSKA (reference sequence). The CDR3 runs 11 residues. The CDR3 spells CRAAEGENQYF. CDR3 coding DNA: TGCAGAGCGGCGGAGGGAGAGAACCAGTACTTC.

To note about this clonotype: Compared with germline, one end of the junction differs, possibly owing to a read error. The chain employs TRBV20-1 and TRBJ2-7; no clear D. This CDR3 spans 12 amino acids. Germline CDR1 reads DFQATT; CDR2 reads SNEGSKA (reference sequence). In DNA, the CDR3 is TGCAGTGTTAGAGATCTGGGGTACAAGCAGTACTTC. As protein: CSVRDLGYKQYF.

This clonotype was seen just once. The CDR3 protein is CSAPRGGQETQYF. CDR3 bases: TGCAGTGCTCCCCGGGGCGGGCAAGAGACCCAGTACTTC. The chain couples TRBV20-1 to TRBJ2-5; perhaps D is TRBD1 or TRBD2 (5 bases each). The CDR3 length is 13 residues. Germline CDR1 and CDR2: DFQATT and SNEGSKA (reference sequence). With 5 bases removed from V and 2 bases from J, the gap between germline ends came to 12 bases.

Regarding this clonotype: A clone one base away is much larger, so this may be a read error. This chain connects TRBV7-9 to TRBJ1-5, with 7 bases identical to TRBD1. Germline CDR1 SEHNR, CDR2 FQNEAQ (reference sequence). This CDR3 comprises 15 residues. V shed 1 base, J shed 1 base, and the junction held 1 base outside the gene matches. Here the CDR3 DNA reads TGTGCCAGCAGCTTAGGAGGGGGCAGCAATCAGCCCCAGCATTTT. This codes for CASSLGGGSNQPQHF.

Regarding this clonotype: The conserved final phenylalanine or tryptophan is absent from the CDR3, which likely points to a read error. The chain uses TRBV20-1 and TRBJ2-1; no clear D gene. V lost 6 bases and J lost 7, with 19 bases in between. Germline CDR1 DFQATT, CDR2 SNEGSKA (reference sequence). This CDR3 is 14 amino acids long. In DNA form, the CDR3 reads TGCAGTGCCACCGAAAGGCTATCGGTAAATGAGCAGTTCTAC. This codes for CSATERLSVNEQFY.

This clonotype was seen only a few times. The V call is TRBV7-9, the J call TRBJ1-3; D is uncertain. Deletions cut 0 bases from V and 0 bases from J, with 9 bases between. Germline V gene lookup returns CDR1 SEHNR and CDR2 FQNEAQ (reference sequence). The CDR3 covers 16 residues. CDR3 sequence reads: CASSLATLSSGNTIYF. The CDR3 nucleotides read TGTGCCAGCAGCTTAGCCACCTTGAGCTCTGGAAACACCATATATTTT.

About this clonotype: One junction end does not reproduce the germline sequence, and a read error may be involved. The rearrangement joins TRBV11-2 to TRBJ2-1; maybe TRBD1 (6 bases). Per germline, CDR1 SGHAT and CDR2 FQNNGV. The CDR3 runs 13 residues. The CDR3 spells CASTLDRGNVQFF. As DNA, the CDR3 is TGTGCCAGCACCTTAGATAGGGGGAATGTCCAGTTCTTC.

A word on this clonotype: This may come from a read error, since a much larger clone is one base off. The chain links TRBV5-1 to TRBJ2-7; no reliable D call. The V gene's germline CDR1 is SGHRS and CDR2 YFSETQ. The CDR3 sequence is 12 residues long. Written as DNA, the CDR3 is TGCGCCAGCAGTCAGGACGGCTACGAGCGGTACTTC. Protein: CASSQDGYERYF.

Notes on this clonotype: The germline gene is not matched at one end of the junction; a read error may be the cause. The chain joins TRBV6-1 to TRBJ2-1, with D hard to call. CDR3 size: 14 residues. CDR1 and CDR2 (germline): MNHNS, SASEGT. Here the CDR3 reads CTSCRVSGYNEQFF. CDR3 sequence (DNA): TGTACCAGCTGTCGGGTAAGTGGCTACAATGAGCAATTCTTC.

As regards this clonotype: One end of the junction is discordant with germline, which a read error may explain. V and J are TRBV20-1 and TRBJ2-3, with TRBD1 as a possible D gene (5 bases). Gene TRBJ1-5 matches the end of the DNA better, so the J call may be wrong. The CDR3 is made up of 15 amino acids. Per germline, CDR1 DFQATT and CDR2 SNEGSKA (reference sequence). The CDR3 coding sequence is TGCGGTGCTCAGACTAGCGGGGACCGCACAGATACGCAGCATTTT. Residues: CGAQTSGDRTDTQHF.

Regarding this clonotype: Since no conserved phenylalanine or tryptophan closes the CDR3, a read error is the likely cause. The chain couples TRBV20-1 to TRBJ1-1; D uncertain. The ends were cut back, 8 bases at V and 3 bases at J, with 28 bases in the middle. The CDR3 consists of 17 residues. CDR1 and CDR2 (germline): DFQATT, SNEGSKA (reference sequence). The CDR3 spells CSLLGVSRNSGDTEAFL. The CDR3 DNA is TGCAGTCTGCTAGGTGTCAGCAGGAACTCTGGGGACACTGAAGCTTTCTTA.

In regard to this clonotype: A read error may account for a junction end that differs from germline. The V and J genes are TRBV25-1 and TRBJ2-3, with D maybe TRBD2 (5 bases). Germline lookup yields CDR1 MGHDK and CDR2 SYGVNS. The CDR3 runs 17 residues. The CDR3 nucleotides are TGTGCCTGCAGTGAGGCGGAAGGCGGGTGGTGGGGAGATACGCAGTATTTT. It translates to CACSEAEGGWWGDTQYF.

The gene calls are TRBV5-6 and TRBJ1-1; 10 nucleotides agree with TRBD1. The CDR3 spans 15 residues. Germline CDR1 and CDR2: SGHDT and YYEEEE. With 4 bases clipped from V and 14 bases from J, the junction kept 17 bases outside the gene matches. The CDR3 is CASSGDRGFRAGAFF. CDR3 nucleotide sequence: TGTGCCAGCAGCGGGGACAGGGGTTTTAGGGCTGGAGCGTTCTTT.